The clone carrying this T cell receptor beta chain was counted many times. The antigen remains unidentified. This record comes from a study of post-analysis software for immune sequencing data. TCR beta cDNA libraries included unique molecular identifiers. TCRdb reprocessed the PCR reads with MiXCR, giving one entry per CDR3 protein. The sample lists roughly 200,000 distinct CDR3 sequences, over 25% seen once, with about 3.4% in the top ten. Notes on the study in general: TRBV segments more frequent in patients than in controls numbered a few and included TRBV5-6, TRBV5-1 and TRBV20-1. Samples from a shared batch, those prepared together, strongly co-clustered by F measure.

This CDR3 is built from 13 residues. Germline-derived CDR1 and CDR2 are DFQATT and SNEGSKA (reference sequence). The germline V and J ends were trimmed by 2 bases and 1 base, with 9 bases remaining between them. This TCR derives from a girl between 2 and 17 years old with multiple sclerosis. The V and J genes are TRBV20-1 and TRBJ2-7; no clear D. Sequencing was performed on blood. The CDR3 sequence is CSARLRVSYEQYF. The CDR3 DNA sequence: TGCAGTGCTAGACTAAGGGTGTCCTACGAGCAGTACTTC.